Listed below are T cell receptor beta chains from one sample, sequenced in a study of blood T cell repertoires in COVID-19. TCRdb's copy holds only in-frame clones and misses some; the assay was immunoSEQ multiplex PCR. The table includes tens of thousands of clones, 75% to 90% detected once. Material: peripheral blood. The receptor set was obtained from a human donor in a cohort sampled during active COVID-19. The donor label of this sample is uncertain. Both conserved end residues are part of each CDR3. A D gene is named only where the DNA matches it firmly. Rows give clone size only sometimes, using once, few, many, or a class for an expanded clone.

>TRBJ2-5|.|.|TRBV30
CAWSGLFRSTGNRETQYF
TGTGCCTGGAGTGGATTATTTCGGTCCACAGGGAATAGAGAGACCCAGTACTTC
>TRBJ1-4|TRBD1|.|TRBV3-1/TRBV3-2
CASSQGTGGNEKLFF
TGTGCCAGCAGCCAAGGAACAGGGGGCAATGAAAAACTGTTTTTT
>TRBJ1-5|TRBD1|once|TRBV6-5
CASGMPGQGAQPQHF
TGTGCCAGCGGGATGCCGGGACAGGGGGCTCAGCCCCAGCATTTT
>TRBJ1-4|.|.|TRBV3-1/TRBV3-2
CASSQAGEKLFF
TGTGCCAGCAGCCAAGCAGGGGAAAAACTGTTTTTT
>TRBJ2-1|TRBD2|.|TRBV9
CASSLRLAGGHNEQFF
TGTGCCAGCAGCCTGAGACTAGCGGGGGGACATAATGAGCAGTTCTTC
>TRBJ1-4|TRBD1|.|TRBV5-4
CASSIAGGDEKLFF
TGTGCCAGCAGCATTGCAGGGGGCGATGAAAAACTGTTTTTT
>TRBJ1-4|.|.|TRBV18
CASSPQGSNEKLFF
TGTGCCAGCTCACCACAGGGGTCTAATGAAAAACTGTTTTTT
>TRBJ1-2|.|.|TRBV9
CASSVGGELLYGYTF
TGTGCCAGCAGCGTAGGGGGGGAGCTCCTCTATGGCTACACCTTC
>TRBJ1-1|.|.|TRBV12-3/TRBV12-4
CASSTRPDYGSFF
TGTGCCAGCAGTACCAGGCCCGACTACGGGTCTTTCTTT
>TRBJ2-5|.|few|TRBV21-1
CATPRSLGETQYF
TGTGCCACCCCTCGGAGTCTCGGCGAGACCCAGTACTTC
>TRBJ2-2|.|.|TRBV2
CASRIDRNTGELFF
TGTGCCAGCAGAATTGACAGGAACACCGGGGAGCTGTTTTTT
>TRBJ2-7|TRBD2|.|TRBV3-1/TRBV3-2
CASSQGAGDPYEQYF
TGTGCCAGCAGCCAAGGGGCGGGGGACCCCTACGAGCAGTACTTC
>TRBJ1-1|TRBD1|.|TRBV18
CASSPVRDRGLAFF
TGTGCCAGCTCACCAGTACGGGACAGGGGGCTTGCTTTCTTT
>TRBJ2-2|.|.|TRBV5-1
CASSLAGDTGELFF
TGCGCCAGCAGCTTGGCAGGGGATACCGGGGAGCTGTTTTTT
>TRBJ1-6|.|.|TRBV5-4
CASRQEHNSPLHF
TGTGCCAGCAGACAGGAGCATAATTCACCCCTCCACTTT
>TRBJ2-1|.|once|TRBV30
CAWSLVVGEQFF
TGTGCCTGGAGCTTAGTGGTCGGTGAGCAGTTCTTC
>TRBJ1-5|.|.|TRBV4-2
CASNLVGSRVYSNQPQHF
TGTGCCAGCAACCTGGTGGGATCGCGGGTCTATAGCAATCAGCCCCAGCATTTT
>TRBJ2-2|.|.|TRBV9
CASSTVGVTGELFF
TGTGCCAGCAGCACCGTCGGGGTCACCGGGGAGCTGTTTTTT
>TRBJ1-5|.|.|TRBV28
CASSSAGRPQHF
TGTGCCAGCAGTTCCGCGGGGAGGCCCCAGCATTTT
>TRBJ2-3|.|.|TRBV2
CASKDVGGGQVDTQYF
TGTGCCAGCAAGGACGTGGGGGGTGGGCAGGTGGATACGCAGTATTTT
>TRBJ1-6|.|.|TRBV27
CASSSSPFTGSPLHF
TGTGCCAGCAGTTCATCCCCCTTTACCGGGTCACCCCTCCACTTT
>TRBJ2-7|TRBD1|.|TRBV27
CASSSVRGRYEQYF
TGTGCCAGCAGTTCTGTTAGGGGGCGCTACGAGCAGTACTTC
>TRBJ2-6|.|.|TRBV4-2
CASSQRQGAAGGANVLTF
TGTGCCAGCAGCCAACGACAGGGCGCCGCGGGAGGGGCCAACGTCCTGACTTTC